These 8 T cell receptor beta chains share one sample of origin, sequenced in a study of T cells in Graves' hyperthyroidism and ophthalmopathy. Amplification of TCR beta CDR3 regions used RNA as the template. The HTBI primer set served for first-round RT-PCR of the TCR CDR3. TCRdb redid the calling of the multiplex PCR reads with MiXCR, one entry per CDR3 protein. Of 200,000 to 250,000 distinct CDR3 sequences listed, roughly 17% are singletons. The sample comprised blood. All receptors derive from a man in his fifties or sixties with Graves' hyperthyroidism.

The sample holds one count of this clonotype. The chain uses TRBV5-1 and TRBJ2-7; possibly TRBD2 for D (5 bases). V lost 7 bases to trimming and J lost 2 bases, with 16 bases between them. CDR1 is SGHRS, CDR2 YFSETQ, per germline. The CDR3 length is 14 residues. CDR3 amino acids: CASPPAGDPYEQYF. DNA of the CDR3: TGCGCCAGCCCCCCGGCCGGGGATCCCTACGAGCAGTACTTC.

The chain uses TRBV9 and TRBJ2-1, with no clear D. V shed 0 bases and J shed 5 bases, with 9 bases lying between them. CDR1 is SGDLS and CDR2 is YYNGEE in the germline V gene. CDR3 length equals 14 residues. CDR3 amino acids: CASSVEVLHNEQFF. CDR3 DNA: TGTGCCAGCAGCGTAGAAGTACTACACAATGAGCAGTTCTTC.

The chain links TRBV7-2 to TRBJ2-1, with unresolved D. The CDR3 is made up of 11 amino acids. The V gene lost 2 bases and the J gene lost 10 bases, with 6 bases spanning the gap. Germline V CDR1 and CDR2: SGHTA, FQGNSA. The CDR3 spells CASSLWAEQFF. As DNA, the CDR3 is TGTGCCAGCAGCTTATGGGCGGAGCAGTTCTTC.

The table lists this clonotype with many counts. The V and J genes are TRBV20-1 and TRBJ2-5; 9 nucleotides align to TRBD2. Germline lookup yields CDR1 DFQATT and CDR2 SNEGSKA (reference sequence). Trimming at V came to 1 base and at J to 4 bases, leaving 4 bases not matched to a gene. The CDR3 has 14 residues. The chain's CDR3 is CSARVAGVRETQYF. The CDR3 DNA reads TGCAGTGCTAGAGTAGCGGGAGTGCGAGAGACCCAGTACTTC.

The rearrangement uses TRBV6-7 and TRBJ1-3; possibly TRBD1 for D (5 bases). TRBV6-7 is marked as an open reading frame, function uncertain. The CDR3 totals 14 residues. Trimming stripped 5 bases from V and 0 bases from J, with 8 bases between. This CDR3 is CASSRQCSGNTIYF. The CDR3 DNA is TGTGCCAGCAGTCGACAGTGCTCTGGAAACACCATATATTTT.

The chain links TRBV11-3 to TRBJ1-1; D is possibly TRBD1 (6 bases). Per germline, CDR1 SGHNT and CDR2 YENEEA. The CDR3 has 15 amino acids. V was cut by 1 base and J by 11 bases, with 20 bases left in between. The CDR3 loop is CASSLGTGGYSDAFF. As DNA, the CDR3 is TGTGCCAGCAGCTTAGGTACTGGGGGCTATTCGGATGCTTTCTTT.

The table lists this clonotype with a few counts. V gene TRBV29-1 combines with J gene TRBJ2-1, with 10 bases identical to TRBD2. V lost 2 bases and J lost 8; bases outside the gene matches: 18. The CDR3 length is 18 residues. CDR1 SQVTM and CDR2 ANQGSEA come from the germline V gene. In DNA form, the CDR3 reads TGCAGCGTTGAAACCGGGACTAGCGTTATGAGCAGTTCTTATGAGCAGTTCTTC. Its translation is CSVETGTSVMSSSYEQFF.

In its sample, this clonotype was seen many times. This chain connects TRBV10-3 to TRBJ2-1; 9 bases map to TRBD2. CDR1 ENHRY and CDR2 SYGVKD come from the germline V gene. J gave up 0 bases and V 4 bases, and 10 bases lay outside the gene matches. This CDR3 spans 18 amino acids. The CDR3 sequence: CAISAWTSETFSYNEQFF. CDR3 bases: TGTGCCATCAGTGCCTGGACTAGCGAAACCTTCTCCTACAATGAGCAGTTCTTC.